This T cell receptor beta chain comes out of a study of blood T cell repertoires in COVID-19. In the study overall: Italy, Spain and the United States were the sources of the convalescent and acute COVID-19 samples. PBMCs, B-cell-depleted T cells, or T cells were the source of the cDNA or gDNA that made up the material.

Authors' data handling: How many nucleated cells were present was estimated from reference gene primer amplification. The method was immunoSEQ multiplex PCR; TCRdb's version includes in-frame clones alone and lacks a portion of them. That table gives V, J and clone size, and the DNA gave D and trimming. The sample carries approximately 160,000 clones, around 85% recorded once. This CDR3 comprises 14 residues. Germline CDR1 is SGDLS and CDR2 is YYNGEE. V gave up 4 bases and J gave up 1 base, with 11 bases separating them. The chain is built from TRBV9 and TRBJ1-1; a weak D match, TRBD1 (6 bases). The origin of this receptor is a man aged 55-75 years who had recovered from COVID-19. The sequencing input was peripheral blood. The CDR3 is CASSTLTGNTEAFF. The CDR3 nucleotides read TGTGCCAGCAGCACCCTGACAGGGAACACTGAAGCTTTCTTT.